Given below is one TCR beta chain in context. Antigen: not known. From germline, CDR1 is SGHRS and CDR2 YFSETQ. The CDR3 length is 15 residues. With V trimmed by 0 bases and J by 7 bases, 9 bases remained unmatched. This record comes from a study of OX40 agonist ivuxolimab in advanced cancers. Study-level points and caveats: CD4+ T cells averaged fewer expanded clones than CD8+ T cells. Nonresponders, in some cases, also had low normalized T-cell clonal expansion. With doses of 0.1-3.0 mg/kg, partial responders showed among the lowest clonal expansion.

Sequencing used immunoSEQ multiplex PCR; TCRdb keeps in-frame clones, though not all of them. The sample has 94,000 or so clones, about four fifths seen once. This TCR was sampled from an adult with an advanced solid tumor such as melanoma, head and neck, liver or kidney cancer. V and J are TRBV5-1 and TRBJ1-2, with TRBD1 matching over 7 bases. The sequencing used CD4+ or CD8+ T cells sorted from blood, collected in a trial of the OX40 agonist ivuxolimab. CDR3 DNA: TGCGCCAGCAGCTTGGATGCGACAGGGTATTCTGGCTACACCTTC. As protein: CASSLDATGYSGYTF.